Each of the 4 T cell receptor beta chains below was sequenced from the same sample in a study of cytomegalovirus exposure and HLA in healthy donors. Assay: immunoSEQ multiplex PCR; the TCRdb copy retains only in-frame clones and omits some. Among tens of thousands of clones, roughly 90% were seen once, and the ten largest hold roughly 1%. Source material: PBMCs. Receptors were obtained from a man younger than 35 in good health and CMV-seronegative.

The chain couples TRBV7-8 to TRBJ2-1; D might be TRBD2 (6 bases). The CDR3 is 17 amino acids. The germline CDR1 and CDR2 sequences are SGHVS and FQNEAQ. V was clipped by 5 bases and J by 0 bases, with 17 bases between them. This CDR3 is CASSTKIAVSSYNEQFF. In DNA form, the CDR3 reads TGTGCCAGCAGCACCAAAATAGCGGTTAGCTCCTACAATGAGCAGTTCTTC.

This chain joins TRBV5-1 and TRBJ1-2; TRBD1 might be the D (6 bases). The ends were cut back, 3 bases at V and 8 bases at J, with 14 bases in the middle. This CDR3 has 13 amino acids. Germline values: CDR1 SGHRS, CDR2 YFSETQ. The CDR3 is CASSWGQVLGYTF. DNA for the CDR3: TGCGCCAGCAGCTGGGGACAAGTCCTGGGCTACACCTTC.

This clone has just one count. The chain recombines TRBV6-5 with TRBJ1-2; 7 bases are a match to TRBD1. CDR1 MNHEY and CDR2 SVGAGI come from the germline V gene. This CDR3 contains 14 residues. J gave up 2 bases and V 5 bases, and 5 bases lay outside the gene matches. CDR3 protein: CASSPLTGNYGYTF. The CDR3, as DNA: TGTGCCAGCAGTCCGCTGACAGGGAACTATGGCTACACCTTC.

The rearrangement joins TRBV28 to TRBJ1-2; D unclear. This CDR3 is built from 14 residues. The germline CDR1 and CDR2 sequences are MDHEN and SYDVKM. Between the trimmed V and J ends, which lost 6 bases and 4 bases, there was a span of 15 bases. The DNA of the CDR3 is TGTGCCAGCAGGGAGTTGGTTGTCGGCTATGGCTACACCTTC. It is translated as CASRELVVGYGYTF.